This entry lists 15 T cell receptor beta chains sequenced from one sample in a study of beta chain features in type 1 diabetes. Overall study findings and caveats: TCRB CDR3 length was moderately but significantly reduced in all four CD4+ subsets of Type 1 diabetes patients.

No antigens are known for them. Expressed TCRB transcripts got sequenced, as all isolated RNA was reverse transcribed. Clones were sequenced by immunoSEQ multiplex PCR, and TCRdb holds only the in-frame ones, with some missing. The sample includes 600,000 to 700,000 clones, about an eighth of them seen just once. Sequencing input: naive CD4+ T cells from blood. Every receptor here comes from a man aged 30 to 45 with type 1 diabetes.

DNA for the CDR3: TGTGCCAGCAGCTGGGGACAGAAGATAAACTATGGCTACACCTTC. Translating gives CASSWGQKINYGYTF. The chain joins TRBV7-9 to TRBJ1-2, with TRBD1 matching 7 bases. Trimming removed 4 bases from V and 2 bases from J; junction bases left unmatched: 7. The CDR3 loop spans 15 amino acids. Germline loops: CDR1 SEHNR, CDR2 FQNEAQ (reference sequence).

The chain uses TRBV7-3 and TRBJ2-3; D remains unclear. CDR1 and CDR2 (germline): SGHTA, FQGTGA. The CDR3 is made up of 15 amino acids. V was cut by 4 bases and J by 6 bases, with 17 bases left in between. The CDR3 sequence: CASSSVGSETDTQYF. The CDR3 DNA follows: TGTGCCAGCAGCTCGGTTGGGTCCGAGACGGATACGCAGTATTTT.

This clone came up a few times. Other DNA sequences in the same sample also yield this CDR3. The chain carries TRBV7-9 and TRBJ1-6; no firm D call. The CDR3 is 12 residues long. Trimming left V 1 base short and J 8 bases short, with 3 bases between. Germline CDR1 reads SEHNR; CDR2 reads FQNEAQ (reference sequence). The CDR3, as DNA: TGTGCCAGCAGCTTAGGGGATTCACCCCTCCACTTT. Encoded protein: CASSLGDSPLHF.

V gene TRBV2 combines with J gene TRBJ2-3; D call uncertain. This CDR3 region has 13 residues. V was pared by 8 bases and J by 1 base, with 10 bases between. Germline V lookup: CDR1 SNHLY, CDR2 FYNNEI. CDR3 in DNA: TGTGCCAGCTCACTCAGCGGCACAGATACGCAGTATTTT. Amino acids: CASSLSGTDTQYF.

V and J are TRBV7-2 and TRBJ2-3; no definite D call. Per the germline V gene, CDR1 is SGHTA and CDR2 is FQGNSA. CDR3 length equals 13 residues. With 8 bases removed from V and 3 bases from J, the gap between germline ends came to 12 bases. The CDR3: CASGFLPTDTQYF. The CDR3 coding sequence is TGTGCCAGCGGATTTTTGCCTACAGATACGCAGTATTTT.

The chain couples TRBV5-1 to TRBJ2-1; no firm D call. Trimming left V 0 bases short and J 2 bases short, with 3 bases between. Germline V gene sequence: CDR1 SGHRS, CDR2 YFSETQ. The length of the CDR3 is 13 residues. For the CDR3, the DNA is TGCGCCAGCAGCTTGGAGCCCTACAATGAGCAGTTCTTC. Translation: CASSLEPYNEQFF.

This clone was found a few times. The V and J genes are TRBV5-1 and TRBJ2-1, with TRBD2 identical over 7 bases. Trimming at V came to 6 bases and at J to 5 bases, leaving 5 bases not matched to a gene. This CDR3 contains 13 residues. Germline CDR1 is SGHRS and CDR2 is YFSETQ. The CDR3 reads CASMASGHNEQFF. The CDR3 region has the DNA TGCGCCAGCATGGCTAGCGGCCACAATGAGCAGTTCTTC. Combining the CDR3 with reference TRBV5-1 and TRBJ2-1 gives the whole variable domain KAGVTQTPRYLIKTRGQQVTLSCSPISGHRSVSWYQQTPGQGLQFLFEYFSETQRNKGNFPGRFSGRQFSNSRSEMNVSTLELGDSALYLCASMASGHNEQFFGPGTRLTVL.

This clone has only a few counts. The chain joins TRBV11-2 to TRBJ2-1, with a possible D match to TRBD2 (7 bases). The CDR3 consists of 15 residues. The germline V gene has CDR1 SGHAT and CDR2 FQNNGV. Trimming removed 4 bases from V and 4 bases from J, with 14 bases in between. In nucleotides, the CDR3 is TGTGCCAGCAGCTCCCTGGGGGGGCGGTACAATGAGCAGTTCTTC. It codes for CASSSLGGRYNEQFF.

J is TRBJ2-3 and V is TRBV15; D could derive from TRBD1 or TRBD2 (6 bases each). The CDR3 contains 12 residues. V dropped 0 bases and J dropped 14 bases, with 12 bases sitting between them. The germline V gene encodes CDR1 LNHNV and CDR2 YYDKDF (reference sequence). Here the CDR3 DNA reads TGTGCCACCAGCAGAGAGGGGGGCCCCCGGTATTTT. This encodes CATSREGGPRYF.

The chain is built from TRBV27 and TRBJ2-1; 13 bases line up with TRBD2. The length of the CDR3 is 15 residues. The germline V gene encodes CDR1 MNHEY and CDR2 SMNVEV (reference sequence). J was trimmed by 7 bases and V by 5 bases; bases with no gene match: 5. The CDR3 sequence: CASSPLLAGGNEQFF. CDR3 bases: TGTGCCAGCAGTCCCCTACTAGCGGGGGGGAATGAGCAGTTCTTC.

This rearrangement joins TRBV29-1 to TRBJ2-7; TRBD2 matches 10 bases. The CDR3 is made up of 20 amino acids. Unmatched junction bases numbered 25, after V lost 5 bases and J lost 3 bases. Germline loops: CDR1 SQVTM, CDR2 ANQGSEA. The CDR3: CSVFLAGAKSGPLTSYEQYF. The CDR3 DNA sequence: TGCAGCGTTTTCCTAGCGGGGGCTAAATCGGGGCCCCTTACCAGCTACGAGCAGTACTTC.

This clone was observed a handful of times. The chain employs TRBV6-5 and TRBJ2-7, with D perhaps assigned TRBD1 or TRBD2 (5 bases each). This CDR3 region has 14 residues. Germline values: CDR1 MNHEY, CDR2 SVGAGI. Trimming took off 6 bases at V and 0 bases at J, with 12 bases between the two ends. DNA of the CDR3: TGTGCCAGCAGCCGGGGCCCGAGCTCCTACGAGCAGTACTTC. Protein product: CASSRGPSSYEQYF.

The chain employs TRBV7-2 and TRBJ1-2; TRBD1 matches 10 bases. The CDR3 consists of 16 residues. Germline V gives CDR1 SGHTA, CDR2 FQGNSA. V was pared by 6 bases and J by 2 bases, with 9 bases of the junction left unmatched. The CDR3 DNA reads as TGTGCCAGCAGATTGACGGGACAGGGGATCAACTATGGCTACACCTTC. It yields the protein CASRLTGQGINYGYTF.

This sequence joins TRBV18 and TRBJ2-7, with TRBD2 matching over 9 bases. Trimming took 10 bases from V and 2 from J; bases not matched to a gene: 9. Germline V CDR1 and CDR2: KGHSH, LQKENI. CDR3 length equals 14 residues. The CDR3 spells CATSSSGETYEQYF. The DNA of the CDR3 is TGTGCCACCTCCTCTAGCGGGGAAACCTACGAGCAGTACTTC.

The chain combines TRBV4-3 with TRBJ2-2; D is uncertain. V lost 1 base, J lost 5 bases, and 8 bases lay in between. Germline-derived CDR1 and CDR2 are LGHNA and YSLEER. The CDR3 loop spans 14 amino acids. CDR3 sequence: CASSQGRATGELFF. CDR3 DNA: TGCGCCAGCAGCCAAGGCCGGGCAACCGGGGAGCTGTTTTTT.